The source of this T cell receptor beta chain is a study of human T cells and chemical hapten exposure. Regarding time point: pre-sensitization, week 0. Treatment of the sample: therapeutic diphenylcyclopropenone sensitization with weekly scalp DPC. V was cut by 1 base and J by 0 bases, with 6 bases left in between. Germline V gene data show CDR1 as DFQATT and CDR2 as SNEGSKA (reference sequence). This CDR3 has 13 residues. This clonotype has a handful of counts. TCRdb reprocessed the RACE reads via MiXCR and lists one record per CDR3 protein. The sample consists of about 250,000 distinct CDR3 sequences, roughly 7.7% of them appearing once.

The sequence derives from a young man with alopecia areata. Some clones in this sample may be carry-over from other donors' samples. The V call is TRBV20-1, the J call TRBJ1-1; weak D call: TRBD1 (5 bases). Sequences were derived from whole blood, sampled in connection with sensitization to the hapten diphenylcyclopropenone (DPC). The CDR3 nucleotides read TGCAGTGCTAGAGGACAGCTGAACACTGAAGCTTTCTTT. Its protein is CSARGQLNTEAFF.